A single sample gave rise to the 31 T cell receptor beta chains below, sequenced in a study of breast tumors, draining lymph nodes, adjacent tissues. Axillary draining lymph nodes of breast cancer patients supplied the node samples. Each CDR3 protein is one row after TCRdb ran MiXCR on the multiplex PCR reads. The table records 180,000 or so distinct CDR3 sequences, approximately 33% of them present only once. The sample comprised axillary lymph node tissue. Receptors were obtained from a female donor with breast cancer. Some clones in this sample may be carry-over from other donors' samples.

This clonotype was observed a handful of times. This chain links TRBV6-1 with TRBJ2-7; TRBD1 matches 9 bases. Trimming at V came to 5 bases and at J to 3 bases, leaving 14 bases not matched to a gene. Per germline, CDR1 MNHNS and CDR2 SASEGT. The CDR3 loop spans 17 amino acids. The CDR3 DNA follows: TGTGCCAGCAGTCAATTTACAGGGGGCGGCCTATTCTACGAGCAGTACTTC. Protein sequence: CASSQFTGGGLFYEQYF.

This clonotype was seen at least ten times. CDR3 coding DNA: TGTGCCAGCATCCAACTACCGGGGGTAGATACGCAGTATTTT. It specifies CASIQLPGVDTQYF. The V and J genes are TRBV6-2 or TRBV6-3 and TRBJ2-3; D may be TRBD2 (6 bases). V was trimmed by 7 bases and J by 5 bases, leaving 16 bases between them. The CDR3 contains 14 residues. Germline CDR1 is MNHEY and CDR2 is SVGEGT.

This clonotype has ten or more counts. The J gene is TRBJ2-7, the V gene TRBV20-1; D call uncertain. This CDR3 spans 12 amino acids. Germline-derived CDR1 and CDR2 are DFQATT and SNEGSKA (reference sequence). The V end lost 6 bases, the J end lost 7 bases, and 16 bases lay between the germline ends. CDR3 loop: CSAGPSFGEQYF. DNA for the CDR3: TGCAGTGCCGGTCCTTCCTTTGGGGAGCAGTACTTC.

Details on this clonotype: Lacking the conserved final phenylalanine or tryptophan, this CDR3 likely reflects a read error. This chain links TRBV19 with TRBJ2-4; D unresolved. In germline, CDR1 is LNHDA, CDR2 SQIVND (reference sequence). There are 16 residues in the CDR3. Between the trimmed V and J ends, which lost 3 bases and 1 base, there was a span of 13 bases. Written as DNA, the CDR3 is TGTGCCAGTAGTATTATGGAAGACCTGGCCAAAAACATTCAGTACTCC. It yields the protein CASSIMEDLAKNIQYS.

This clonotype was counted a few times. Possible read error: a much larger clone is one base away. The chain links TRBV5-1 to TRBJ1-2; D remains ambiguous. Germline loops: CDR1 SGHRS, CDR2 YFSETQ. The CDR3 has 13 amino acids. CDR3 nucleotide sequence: TGCACCAGCAGCTTAGGGCCCTTGGGGGGCTACACCTTC. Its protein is CTSSLGPLGGYTF. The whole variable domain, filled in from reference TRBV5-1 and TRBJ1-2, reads KAGVTQTPRYLIKTRGQQVTLSCSPISGHRSVSWYQQTPGQGLQFLFEYFSETQRNKGNFPGRFSGRQFSNSRSEMNVSTLELGDSALYLCTSSLGPLGGYTFGSGTRLTVV.

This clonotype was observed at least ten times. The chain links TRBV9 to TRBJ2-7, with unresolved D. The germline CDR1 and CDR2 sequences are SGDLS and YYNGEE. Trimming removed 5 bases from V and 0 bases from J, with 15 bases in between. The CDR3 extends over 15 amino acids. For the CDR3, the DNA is TGTGCCAGCAGGACCCTAAGACGGAGCTCCTACGAGCAGTACTTC. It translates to CASRTLRRSSYEQYF. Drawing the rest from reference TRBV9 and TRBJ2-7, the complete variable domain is DSGVTQTPKHLITATGQRVTLRCSPRSGDLSVYWYQQSLDQGLQFLIQYYNGEERAKGNILERFSAQQFPDLHSELNLSSLELGDSALYFCASRTLRRSSYEQYFGPGTRLTVT.

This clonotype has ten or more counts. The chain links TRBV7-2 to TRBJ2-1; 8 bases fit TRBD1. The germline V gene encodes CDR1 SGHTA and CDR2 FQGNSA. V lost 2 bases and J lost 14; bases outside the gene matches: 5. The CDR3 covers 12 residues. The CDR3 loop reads CASSLLGQGEFF. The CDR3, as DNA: TGTGCCAGCAGCTTACTAGGACAGGGAGAGTTCTTC.

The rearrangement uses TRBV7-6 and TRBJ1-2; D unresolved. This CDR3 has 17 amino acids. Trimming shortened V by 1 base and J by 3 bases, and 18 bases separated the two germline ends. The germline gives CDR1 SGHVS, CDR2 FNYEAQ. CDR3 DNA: TGTGCCAGCAGCTTAGTTTTCCCGGGGTTCCCCGACTATGGCTACACCTTC. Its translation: CASSLVFPGFPDYGYTF.

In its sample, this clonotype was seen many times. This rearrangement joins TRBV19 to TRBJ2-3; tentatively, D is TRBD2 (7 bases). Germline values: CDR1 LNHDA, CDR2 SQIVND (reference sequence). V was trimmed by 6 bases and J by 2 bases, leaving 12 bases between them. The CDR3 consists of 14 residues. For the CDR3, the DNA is TGTGCCAGTAGGAGGGGGGGTGACACAGATACGCAGTATTTT. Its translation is CASRRGGDTDTQYF. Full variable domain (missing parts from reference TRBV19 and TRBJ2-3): DGGITQSPKYLFRKEGQNVTLSCEQNLNHDAMYWYRQDPGQGLRLIYYSQIVNDFQKGDIAEGYSVSREKKESFPLTVTSAQKNPTAFYLCASRRGGDTDTQYFGPGTRLTVL.

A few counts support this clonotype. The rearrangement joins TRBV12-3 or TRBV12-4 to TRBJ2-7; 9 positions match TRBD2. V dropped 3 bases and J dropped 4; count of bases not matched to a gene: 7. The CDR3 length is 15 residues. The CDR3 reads CASSFSQRGEYEQYF. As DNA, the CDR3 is TGTGCCAGCAGTTTCTCCCAGCGGGGGGAATACGAGCAGTACTTC.

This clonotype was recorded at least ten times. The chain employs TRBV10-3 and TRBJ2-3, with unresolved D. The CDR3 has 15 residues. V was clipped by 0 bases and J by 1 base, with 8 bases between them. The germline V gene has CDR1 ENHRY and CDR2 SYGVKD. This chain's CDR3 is CAISESDLRTDTQYF. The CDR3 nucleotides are TGTGCCATCAGTGAGTCGGACCTCCGCACAGATACGCAGTATTTT.

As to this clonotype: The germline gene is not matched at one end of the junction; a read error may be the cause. The CDR3 here is CGSSGTYLDTQYF. The CDR3 nucleotides are TGTGGCAGCAGCGGGACTTATCTAGATACGCAGTATTTT. The V call is TRBV6-1, the J call TRBJ2-3; TRBD2 agrees at 7 bases. CDR3 length equals 13 residues. Germline CDR1 MNHNS, CDR2 SASEGT.

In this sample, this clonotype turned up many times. The CDR3, as DNA: TGTGCCAGCAACAAAAGAGGAGGCGGGGGGATCCAAGAGACCCAGTACTTC. This encodes CASNKRGGGGIQETQYF. The chain couples TRBV6-1 to TRBJ2-5; 8 nucleotides match TRBD2. The CDR3 covers 17 residues. The J segment lost 1 base and the V segment lost 7 bases, leaving 14 bases of the junction unmatched. Germline V gene sequence: CDR1 MNHNS, CDR2 SASEGT.

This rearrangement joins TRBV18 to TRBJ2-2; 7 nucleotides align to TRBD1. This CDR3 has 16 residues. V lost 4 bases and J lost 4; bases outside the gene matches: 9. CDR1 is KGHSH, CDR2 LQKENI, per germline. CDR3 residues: CASSLQQGKGTGELFF. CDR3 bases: TGTGCCAGCTCACTCCAACAGGGGAAGGGCACCGGGGAGCTGTTTTTT.

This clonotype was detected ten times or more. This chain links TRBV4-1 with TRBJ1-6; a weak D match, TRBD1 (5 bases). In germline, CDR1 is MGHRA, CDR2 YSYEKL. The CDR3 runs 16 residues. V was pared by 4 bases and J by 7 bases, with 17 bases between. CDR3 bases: TGCGCCAGCAGCCTAGAAATTGGGACGGTAAATTCACCCCTCCACTTT. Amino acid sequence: CASSLEIGTVNSPLHF.

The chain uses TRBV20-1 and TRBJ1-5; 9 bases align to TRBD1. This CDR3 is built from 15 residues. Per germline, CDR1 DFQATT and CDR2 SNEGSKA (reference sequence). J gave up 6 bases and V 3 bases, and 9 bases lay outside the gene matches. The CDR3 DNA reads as TGCAGTGCTAGGAAGTGGGACAGGGTCGGTCAGCCCCAGCATTTT. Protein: CSARKWDRVGQPQHF.

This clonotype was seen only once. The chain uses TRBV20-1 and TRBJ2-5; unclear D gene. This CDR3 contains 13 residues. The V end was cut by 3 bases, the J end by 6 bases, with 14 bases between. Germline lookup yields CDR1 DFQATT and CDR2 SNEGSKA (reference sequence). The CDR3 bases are TGCAGTGCTAGTTGGGGTGGGTTACAGACCCAGTACTTC. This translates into CSASWGGLQTQYF.

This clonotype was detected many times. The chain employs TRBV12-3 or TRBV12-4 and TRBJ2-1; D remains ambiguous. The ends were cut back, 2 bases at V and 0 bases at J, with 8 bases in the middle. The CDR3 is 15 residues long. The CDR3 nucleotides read TGTGCCAGCAGTTTATCGAGTACCTCCTACAATGAGCAGTTCTTC. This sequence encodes CASSLSSTSYNEQFF.

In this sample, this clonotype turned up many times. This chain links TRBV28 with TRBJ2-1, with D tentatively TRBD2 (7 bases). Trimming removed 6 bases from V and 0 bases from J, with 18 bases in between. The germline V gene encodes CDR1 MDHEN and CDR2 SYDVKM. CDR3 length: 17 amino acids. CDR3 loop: CASSRGRGDSSYNEQFF. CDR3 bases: TGTGCCAGCAGCCGAGGGAGGGGGGATAGCTCCTACAATGAGCAGTTCTTC.

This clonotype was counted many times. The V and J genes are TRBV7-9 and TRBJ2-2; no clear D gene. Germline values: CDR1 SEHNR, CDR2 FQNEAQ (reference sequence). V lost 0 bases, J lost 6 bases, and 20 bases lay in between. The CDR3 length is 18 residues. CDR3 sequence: CASSLATSSFFEAGELFF. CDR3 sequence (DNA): TGTGCCAGCAGCTTAGCAACCAGCAGTTTTTTCGAGGCCGGGGAGCTGTTTTTT.

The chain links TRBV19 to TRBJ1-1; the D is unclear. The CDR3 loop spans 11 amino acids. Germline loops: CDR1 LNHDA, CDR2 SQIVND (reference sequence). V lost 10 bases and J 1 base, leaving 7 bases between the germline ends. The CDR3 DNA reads TGTGCCAAAAACAAGAACACTGAAGCTTTCTTT. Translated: CAKNKNTEAFF. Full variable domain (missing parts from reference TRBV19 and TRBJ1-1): DGGITQSPKYLFRKEGQNVTLSCEQNLNHDAMYWYRQDPGQGLRLIYYSQIVNDFQKGDIAEGYSVSREKKESFPLTVTSAQKNPTAFYLCAKNKNTEAFFGQGTRLTVV.

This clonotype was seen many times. The CDR3 DNA reads as TGTGCCAGCACCGACGGGACTAGCGGGAGCAATGAGCAGTTCTTC. This codes for CASTDGTSGSNEQFF. The chain joins TRBV2 to TRBJ2-1; 14 bases line up with TRBD2. V lost 7 bases and J lost 6; bases outside the gene matches: 5. The CDR3 sequence is 15 residues long. Germline assignment: CDR1 SNHLY and CDR2 FYNNEI.

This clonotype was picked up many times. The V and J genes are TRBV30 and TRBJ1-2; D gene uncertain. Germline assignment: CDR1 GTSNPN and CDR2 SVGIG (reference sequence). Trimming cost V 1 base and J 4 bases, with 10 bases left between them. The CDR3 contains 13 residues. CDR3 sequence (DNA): TGTGCCTGGAGTGGCGTGGAACGCTATGGCTACACCTTC. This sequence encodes CAWSGVERYGYTF.

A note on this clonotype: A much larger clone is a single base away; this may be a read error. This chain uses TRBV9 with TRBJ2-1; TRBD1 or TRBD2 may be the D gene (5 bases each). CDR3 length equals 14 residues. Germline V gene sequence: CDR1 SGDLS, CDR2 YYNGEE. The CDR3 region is CASSGDPPYNEQSF. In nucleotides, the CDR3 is TGTGCCAGCTCCGGGGACCCACCATACAATGAGCAGTCCTTC.

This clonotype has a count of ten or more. In DNA form, the CDR3 reads TGTGCCAGTAGTATAGATCCTTCCTACGAGCAGTACTTC. This gives the protein CASSIDPSYEQYF. The V and J genes are TRBV19 and TRBJ2-7; the D is unclear. CDR1 is LNHDA and CDR2 is SQIVND in the germline V gene (reference sequence). V was trimmed by 0 bases and J by 1 base, leaving 4 bases between them. The CDR3 extends over 13 amino acids. Together with reference TRBV19 and TRBJ2-7, the CDR3 gives the full variable domain: DGGITQSPKYLFRKEGQNVTLSCEQNLNHDAMYWYRQDPGQGLRLIYYSQIVNDFQKGDIAEGYSVSREKKESFPLTVTSAQKNPTAFYLCASSIDPSYEQYFGPGTRLTVT.

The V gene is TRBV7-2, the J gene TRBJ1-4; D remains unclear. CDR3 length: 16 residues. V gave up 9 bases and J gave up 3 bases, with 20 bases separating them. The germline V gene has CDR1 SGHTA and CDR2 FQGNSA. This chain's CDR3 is CARRLSLAIANEKLFF. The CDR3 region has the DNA TGTGCCAGAAGACTCTCCCTGGCGATAGCTAATGAAAAACTGTTTTTT.

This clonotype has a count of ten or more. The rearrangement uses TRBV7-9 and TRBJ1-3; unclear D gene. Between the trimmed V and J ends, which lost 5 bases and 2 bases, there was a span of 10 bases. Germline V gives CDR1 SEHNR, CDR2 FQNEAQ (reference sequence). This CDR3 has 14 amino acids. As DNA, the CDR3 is TGTGCCAGCAGCCTAGGGATGGCTGGAAACACCATATATTTT. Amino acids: CASSLGMAGNTIYF.

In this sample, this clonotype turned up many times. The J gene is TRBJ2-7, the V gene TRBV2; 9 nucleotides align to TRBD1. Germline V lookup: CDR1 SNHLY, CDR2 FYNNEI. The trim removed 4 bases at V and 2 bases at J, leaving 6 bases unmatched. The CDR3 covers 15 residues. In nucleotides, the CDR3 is TGTGCCAGCAGTGCCTCCCGGGACAGGGCCTACGAGCAGTACTTC. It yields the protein CASSASRDRAYEQYF.

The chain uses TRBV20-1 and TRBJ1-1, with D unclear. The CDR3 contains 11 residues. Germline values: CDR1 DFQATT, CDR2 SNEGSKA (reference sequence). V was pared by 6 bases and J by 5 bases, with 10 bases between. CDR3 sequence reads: CSAPLGTEAFF. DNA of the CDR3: TGCAGTGCACCTCTAGGAACTGAAGCTTTCTTT.

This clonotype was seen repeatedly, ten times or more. The CDR3 is CASSPRRDTQYF. The DNA of the CDR3 is TGTGCCAGCAGTCCGAGACGGGATACGCAGTATTTT. The chain joins TRBV6-2 or TRBV6-3 to TRBJ2-3; D remains unclear. Trimming took 5 bases from V and 6 from J, leaving 9 bases between them. Germline V gene sequence: CDR1 MNHEY, CDR2 SVGEGT. This CDR3 comprises 12 residues.

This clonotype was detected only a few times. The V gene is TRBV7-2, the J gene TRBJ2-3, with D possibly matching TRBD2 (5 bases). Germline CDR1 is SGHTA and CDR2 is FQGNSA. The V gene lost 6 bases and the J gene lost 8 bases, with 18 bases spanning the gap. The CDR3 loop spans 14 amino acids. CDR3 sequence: CASRPTGSRGTQYF. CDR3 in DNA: TGTGCCAGCAGGCCTACGGGCTCTCGGGGTACGCAGTATTTT.